Listed below are T cell receptor beta chains from one sample, sequenced in a study of post-analysis software for immune sequencing data. TCRdb processed the PCR reads anew with MiXCR; each CDR3 protein has one entry. The sample has hundreds of thousands of distinct CDR3 sequences, about 32% seen once. The sequencing input was blood. The source of these receptors is a girl aged 10 to 17 with multiple sclerosis. Both conserved end residues are part of each CDR3. A D gene is named only where the DNA matches it firmly. Only some rows state a clone size, as once, few, many or a class for expanded clones.

size	D	V	J	DNA	CDR3
few	NA	TRBV28	TRBJ2-7	TGTGCCAGCAGTTTCTCGGGACTCCTCTACGAGCAGTACTTC	CASSFSGLLYEQYF
NA	TRBD1	TRBV6-2/TRBV6-3	TRBJ2-4	TGTGCCAGCAGTGAGGGACAGGGGGCGAACATTCAGTACTTC	CASSEGQGANIQYF
NA	NA	TRBV20-1	TRBJ1-1	TGCAGTGCTAGAAGGCTCGGACAGCTGAACACTGAAGCTTTCTTT	CSARRLGQLNTEAFF
NA	NA	TRBV6-5	TRBJ1-2	TGTGCCAGCAGTTCCCCGGTCAGCCTCGGCTATGGCTACACCTTC	CASSSPVSLGYGYTF
few	NA	TRBV10-3	TRBJ2-7	TGTGCCATCAGGGGGGACGGGAACTACTACGAGCAGTACTTC	CAIRGDGNYYEQYF
NA	NA	TRBV12-3/TRBV12-4	TRBJ2-5	NA	CASSSGQGLYEQYF
few	TRBD2	TRBV12-5	TRBJ2-1	TGTGCTAGTGGTTCGACGAAGCCTAGCGGATCCTCCTACAATGAGCAGTTCTTC	CASGSTKPSGSSYNEQFF
NA	NA	TRBV6-1	TRBJ2-1	TGTGCCAGCAGGGAAACTAGGCTTGAGGACAATGAGCAGTTCTTC	CASRETRLEDNEQFF
few	NA	TRBV29-1	TRBJ2-3	TGCAGCGCTGGGGGCGGCCCAGGTCCTAATACGCAGTATTTT	CSAGGGPGPNTQYF
NA	TRBD1	TRBV20-1	TRBJ2-2	TGCAGTGCTAGGGACAGGCTCGCGAACACCGGGGAGCTGTTTTTT	CSARDRLANTGELFF
NA	NA	TRBV24-1	TRBJ2-6	TGTGCCACCAGTGATTCTCCAGCCATCTCTGGGGCCAACGTCCTGACTTTC	CATSDSPAISGANVLTF
NA	TRBD2	TRBV9	TRBJ2-1	TGTGCCAGCAGCGAGGGCTCGGGACTAGCCCACAATGAGCAGTTCTTC	CASSEGSGLAHNEQFF
few	TRBD2	TRBV6-2/TRBV6-3	TRBJ2-1	TGTGCCAGCAGTTTCGGGACTAGCGGGAGCTCCCCACCTGAGCAGTTCTTC	CASSFGTSGSSPPEQFF
many	NA	TRBV6-6	TRBJ2-3	TGTGCCAGCAGTTACTCGGGCCGGACAGATACGCAGTATTTT	CASSYSGRTDTQYF
NA	NA	TRBV7-2	TRBJ2-2	TGTGCCAGCAGCTTAGGTCGGGGGAGCTACACCGGGGAGCTGTTTTTT	CASSLGRGSYTGELFF
NA	NA	TRBV29-1	TRBJ2-7	TGCAGCGTCATCGTTGGGGTCGAGCAGTACTTC	CSVIVGVEQYF
NA	NA	TRBV15	TRBJ1-1	TGTGCCACCGCCAGCCTGTTGAACACTGAAGCTTTCTTT	CATASLLNTEAFF
NA	TRBD2	TRBV27	TRBJ2-7	TGTGCCTGCAGTCCCCACACTGGACTAGCTTACGAGCAGTACTTC	CACSPHTGLAYEQYF
few	NA	TRBV7-2	TRBJ2-3	TGTGCCAGCAGCTTAGCAACGGGGGCCGCAGATACGCAGTATTTT	CASSLATGAADTQYF
many	NA	TRBV6-5	TRBJ2-6	TGTGCCAGCACCCGGGCGTCTGGGGCCAACGTCCTGACTTTC	CASTRASGANVLTF
NA	NA	TRBV12-3/TRBV12-4	TRBJ2-4	TGTGCCAGCAGCATTTTTCAGGCCAAAAACATTCAGTACTTC	CASSIFQAKNIQYF
few	TRBD2	TRBV11-2	TRBJ2-4	TGTGCCAGCAGCTCCCCCGGGTGGGGCCGAGGGGCGGGAGGACTAGCCAAAAACATTCAGTACTTC	CASSSPGWGRGAGGLAKNIQYF
once	TRBD2	TRBV7-2	TRBJ2-3	TGTGCCAGCAGCTTAAGGGGCGGGGGGGCGGCAGATACGCAGTATTTT	CASSLRGGGAADTQYF
many	NA	TRBV7-8	TRBJ2-7	TGTGCCAGCAGCGCGACGAGGAGGGCGTTCGAGCAGTACTTC	CASSATRRAFEQYF
NA	NA	TRBV11-2	TRBJ1-4	TGTGCCAGCAGCAACAAAGGACGGATTCTTAATGAAAAACTGTTTTTT	CASSNKGRILNEKLFF
few	NA	TRBV29-1	TRBJ2-3	TGCAGCGTTGATGCCGGAGATACGCAGTATTTT	CSVDAGDTQYF
NA	TRBD1	TRBV3-1	TRBJ2-1	TGTGCCAGCAGCCGACAAACCGGGACAGGGGGCAATGAGCAGTTCTTC	CASSRQTGTGGNEQFF
NA	NA	TRBV5-6	TRBJ2-7	TGTGCCAGCAGCTTGGAGTCGGGCTCCTACGAGCAGTACTTC	CASSLESGSYEQYF
few	TRBD2	TRBV6-2/TRBV6-3	TRBJ2-1	TGTGCCAGTAGAGATTCCAGCGGGGTATACAATGAGCAGTTCTTC	CASRDSSGVYNEQFF
few	NA	TRBV7-2	TRBJ2-1	TGTGCCAGCAGAGTCCGGAGGGCCTACAATGAGCAGTTCTTC	CASRVRRAYNEQFF
once	TRBD2	TRBV2	TRBJ2-2	TGTGCCAGCATCCGTAGCGGGGGTCTCAACACCGGGGAGCTGTTTTTT	CASIRSGGLNTGELFF
few	NA	TRBV28	TRBJ1-2	TGTGCCACCCCCAGCCGGGGGGCGGGTGGCTACACCTTC	CATPSRGAGGYTF
NA	NA	TRBV4-2	TRBJ1-2	TGTGCCAGCAGCCCCGCAAAGGGAGATGGCTACACCTTC	CASSPAKGDGYTF
NA	NA	TRBV5-1	TRBJ2-1	TGCGCCAGCAGCTTGGGAGGTAGCGTCGATGAGCAGTTCTTC	CASSLGGSVDEQFF
NA	TRBD1	TRBV5-1	TRBJ2-5	TGCGCCAGCAGCAACAACCGACAGGGGCGGGAGACCCAGTACTTC	CASSNNRQGRETQYF
NA	NA	TRBV28	TRBJ2-7	TGTGCCAGCAGCGAAGGGCAGGGACCCTACGAGCAGTACTTC	CASSEGQGPYEQYF
NA	NA	TRBV12-5	TRBJ1-1	TGTGCTAGGGGTTTGGTAAGGGAGGGGAGGGCTTTCTTT	CARGLVREGRAFF
NA	TRBD1	TRBV13	TRBJ1-4	TGTGCCAGCAGCCTCCTCGGACAGGGGGGGGGTGAAAAACTGTTTTTT	CASSLLGQGGGEKLFF
NA	TRBD1	TRBV7-2	TRBJ2-3	TGTGCCAGCAGCTTAGGTTATACAGGGGTCGCCACAGATACGCAGTATTTT	CASSLGYTGVATDTQYF
many	NA	TRBV4-1	TRBJ2-5	TGCGCCAGCAGTCTATCAGGTGGAGAGACCCAGTACTTC	CASSLSGGETQYF
NA	NA	TRBV27	TRBJ1-5	TGTGCCAGCAGTTTATGGGGCAGGGTAAGCAATCAGCCCCAGCATTTT	CASSLWGRVSNQPQHF
NA	TRBD2	TRBV7-8	TRBJ2-7	TGTACCAGCAGCCCAACCGGGACTAGGTCCTACGAGCAGTACTTC	CTSSPTGTRSYEQYF
NA	NA	TRBV5-1	TRBJ1-2	TGCGCCGGCAGCTCGGGGGGGAACAACTATGGCTACACCTTC	CAGSSGGNNYGYTF
many	TRBD2	TRBV6-5	TRBJ2-3	TGTGCCAGCAAGGCGCTAGCGGGTCCAGATACGCAGTATTTT	CASKALAGPDTQYF
NA	TRBD1	TRBV5-6	TRBJ1-5	TGTGCCAGCAGCTTTAGGACAGGGGCAGGGAATCAGCCCAAGCATTTT	CASSFRTGAGNQPKHF
NA	TRBD1	TRBV29-1	TRBJ1-1	TGCAGCACCCATGAGGCAGGGGGCAAGGCTGAAGCTTTCTTT	CSTHEAGGKAEAFF